These 24 T cell receptor beta chains were sequenced from one sample in a study of beta chain features in type 1 diabetes. cDNA synthesis used the whole RNA isolate, giving expressed TCRB sequences. Here immunoSEQ multiplex PCR was the method, and the copy in TCRdb shows in-frame clones only, minus some. The data contain 70,000 to 90,000 clones, approximately 32% of them singletons. Sequencing was performed on stem cell memory CD4+ T cells from blood. These receptors were obtained from a woman aged 18-30 years in good health.

This clone was counted only a few times. This chain uses TRBV29-1 with TRBJ1-1; 9 bases agree with TRBD1. Germline V CDR1 and CDR2: SQVTM, ANQGSEA. This CDR3 comprises 12 residues. J gave up 11 bases and V 3 bases, and 7 bases lay outside the gene matches. This CDR3 is CSVEGQGRSAFF. The DNA of the CDR3 is TGCAGCGTTGAGGGACAGGGACGGTCGGCTTTCTTT.

This clone was seen a handful of times. The chain recombines TRBV4-3 with TRBJ1-2, with D maybe TRBD1 (6 bases). In germline, CDR1 is LGHNA, CDR2 YSLEER. This CDR3 comprises 18 residues. Deletions cut 1 base from V and 4 bases from J, with 22 bases between. The CDR3, as DNA: TGCGCCAGCAGCCAAGGAAGCCGTTACAGGGAGCGGGGCTATGGCTACACCTTC. It codes for CASSQGSRYRERGYGYTF.

The chain is built from TRBV7-8 and TRBJ2-5; D possibly corresponds to TRBD1 (5 bases). CDR1 is SGHVS, CDR2 FQNEAQ, per germline. Trimming removed 2 bases from V and 5 bases from J, with 9 bases in between. This CDR3 contains 13 residues. Here the CDR3 reads CASSLQGSETQYF. The CDR3 DNA follows: TGTGCCAGCAGCTTACAGGGCTCGGAGACCCAGTACTTC.

This clone was detected only a few times. The V and J genes are TRBV7-9 and TRBJ1-1; D perhaps matches TRBD1 (6 bases). CDR3 length: 14 residues. The V and J ends lost 5 bases and 4 bases respectively, with 14 bases between them. Germline V gene data show CDR1 as SEHNR and CDR2 as FQNEAQ (reference sequence). Here the CDR3 reads CASSPGTGFTEAFF. DNA of the CDR3: TGTGCCAGCAGCCCCGGAACAGGGTTCACTGAAGCTTTCTTT.

This clone was picked up a small number of times. The chain has TRBV7-2 and TRBJ1-6; no reliable D call. The CDR3 consists of 15 residues. V dropped 3 bases and J dropped 5 bases, with 11 bases sitting between them. The germline V gene encodes CDR1 SGHTA and CDR2 FQGNSA. CDR3 sequence: CASSFPLGHNSPLHF. CDR3 nucleotides: TGTGCCAGCAGCTTTCCTTTGGGCCATAATTCACCCCTCCACTTT.

The rearrangement links TRBV5-1 to TRBJ2-7; 7 nucleotides agree with TRBD1. Looked up from germline, CDR1 is SGHRS and CDR2 is YFSETQ. The CDR3 is 13 residues long. With V trimmed by 4 bases and J by 3 bases, 4 bases remained unmatched. This CDR3 reads CASSRDSGYEQYF. CDR3 sequence (DNA): TGCGCCAGCAGCCGGGACAGCGGCTACGAGCAGTACTTC.

This clone was counted a few times. The chain combines TRBV29-1 with TRBJ2-3; D gene ambiguous. V lost 3 bases, J lost 8 bases, and 6 bases lay in between. CDR3 length equals 10 residues. The germline V gene encodes CDR1 SQVTM and CDR2 ANQGSEA. CDR3: CSVDRVTQYF. The DNA of the CDR3 is TGCAGCGTTGATCGGGTTACGCAGTATTTT.

V is TRBV11-2 and J is TRBJ2-5; possibly TRBD2 for D (7 bases). This CDR3 is built from 14 residues. V shed 6 bases and J shed 4 bases, with 15 bases lying between them. Germline loops: CDR1 SGHAT, CDR2 FQNNGV. In DNA form, the CDR3 reads TGTGCCAGCAGTTCCCCGGGGGGCCGAGAGACCCAGTACTTC. This codes for CASSSPGGRETQYF.

This clone was seen a few times. V usage is TRBV29-1 and J usage is TRBJ2-7, with a weak D call TRBD2 (5 bases). Trimming cost V 3 bases and J 1 base, with 7 bases left between them. From germline, CDR1 is SQVTM and CDR2 ANQGSEA. CDR3 length: 12 residues. The CDR3 DNA sequence: TGCAGCGTTGACAGCGGTTCCTACGAGCAGTACTTC. Its protein product is CSVDSGSYEQYF.

The V call is TRBV30, the J call TRBJ2-3, with 9 nucleotides matching TRBD1. V was clipped by 3 bases and J by 6 bases; unmatched bases: 4. The CDR3 totals 13 residues. Germline CDR1 GTSNPN, CDR2 SVGIG (reference sequence). The CDR3 region is CAWSRDRADTQYF. Written as DNA, the CDR3 is TGTGCCTGGAGCCGGGACAGGGCGGATACGCAGTATTTT. Using reference TRBV30 and TRBJ2-3 for the parts outside the CDR3, the full variable domain is SQTIHQWPATLVQPVGSPLSLECTVEGTSNPNLYWYRQAAGRGLQLLFYSVGIGQISSEVPQNLSASRPQDRQFILSSKKLLLSDSGFYLCAWSRDRADTQYFGPGTRLTVL.

The chain employs TRBV19 and TRBJ1-2; tentative D call: TRBD1 (6 bases). Trimming took 6 bases from V and 1 from J, leaving 18 bases between them. Germline V gives CDR1 LNHDA, CDR2 SQIVND (reference sequence). The CDR3 extends over 16 amino acids. CDR3 nucleotide sequence: TGTGCCAGTAGAACCTCGGGACAAGCATTTAACTATGGCTACACCTTC. This sequence encodes CASRTSGQAFNYGYTF.

This clone was seen more than once but under ten times. V and J are TRBV11-3 and TRBJ2-3; TRBD2 aligns across 8 bases. The V and J ends lost 7 bases and 2 bases, in that order; junction bases with no gene match: 8. Germline CDR1 reads SGHNT; CDR2 reads YENEEA. The CDR3 spans 15 residues. The CDR3 DNA reads as TGTGCCAGCACTCCCGGCGGGAGGCCCACAGATACGCAGTATTTT. It translates to CASTPGGRPTDTQYF.

The chain carries TRBV10-3 and TRBJ2-7, with TRBD1 identical over 7 bases. CDR3 length: 17 residues. V gave up 0 bases and J gave up 0 bases; unmatched junction bases: 8. CDR1 is ENHRY and CDR2 is SYGVKD in the germline V gene. CDR3 sequence: CAISESRGQFNSYEQYF. In DNA form, the CDR3 reads TGTGCCATCAGTGAGTCGAGGGGACAGTTCAACTCCTACGAGCAGTACTTC.

This clone has only a few counts. This sequence joins TRBV7-8 and TRBJ1-1, with D possibly TRBD1 on 5 matching bases. V dropped 5 bases and J dropped 3 bases, with 10 bases sitting between them. The CDR3 is 13 residues long. CDR1 is SGHVS and CDR2 is FQNEAQ in the germline V gene. The CDR3 region is CASSTGAYTEAFF. The CDR3 nucleotides read TGTGCCAGCAGCACAGGCGCGTACACTGAAGCTTTCTTT.

The genes are TRBV7-9 and TRBJ2-7; no clear D gene. There are 13 residues in the CDR3. The V end was cut by 7 bases, the J end by 0 bases, with 10 bases between. Germline V gene sequence: CDR1 SEHNR, CDR2 FQNEAQ (reference sequence). The CDR3 DNA reads as TGTGCCAGCAAAGAACTGAACTCCTACGAGCAGTACTTC. It encodes CASKELNSYEQYF.

This clone was detected a few times. The gene calls are TRBV11-2 and TRBJ2-3; 13 bases agree with TRBD2. The CDR3 is 14 residues long. CDR1 is SGHAT and CDR2 is FQNNGV in the germline V gene. With 1 base clipped from V and 8 bases from J, the junction kept 0 bases outside the gene matches. CDR3 sequence reads: CASSLGTSGSTQYF. The CDR3 DNA reads TGTGCCAGCAGCTTAGGGACTAGCGGGAGTACGCAGTATTTT.

The rearrangement uses TRBV15 and TRBJ2-5; D uncertain. CDR1 is LNHNV and CDR2 is YYDKDF in the germline V gene (reference sequence). This CDR3 has 12 amino acids. V was clipped by 0 bases and J by 7 bases, with 6 bases between them. Here the CDR3 DNA reads TGTGCCACCAGCAGAGATAGTGGGACCCAGTACTTC. Its translation is CATSRDSGTQYF. The full variable domain, with the rest looked up from reference TRBV15 and TRBJ2-5, is DAMVIQNPRYQVTQFGKPVTLSCSQTLNHNVMYWYQQKSSQAPKLLFHYYDKDFNNEADTPDNFQSRRPNTSFCFLDIRSPGLGDTAMYLCATSRDSGTQYFGPGTRLLVL.

The chain links TRBV13 to TRBJ1-1; D gene unclear. Germline CDR1 reads PRHDT; CDR2 reads FYEKMQ (reference sequence). The CDR3 consists of 14 residues. The V end lost 0 bases, the J end lost 1 base, and 6 bases lay between the germline ends. The CDR3 loop reads CASSLGGKNTEAFF. The CDR3 DNA follows: TGTGCCAGCAGCTTAGGGGGCAAGAACACTGAAGCTTTCTTT.

The V and J genes are TRBV6-5 and TRBJ1-1, with D unclear. Trimming pared 0 bases from V and 4 bases from J, leaving 12 bases between. This CDR3 has 15 residues. Germline CDR1 reads MNHEY; CDR2 reads SVGAGI. CDR3 in DNA: TGTGCCAGCAGTTACTCATGGGTCGAGGGCACTGAAGCTTTCTTT. Its protein is CASSYSWVEGTEAFF.

The V and J genes are TRBV18 and TRBJ1-1; 9 bases align to TRBD1. This CDR3 contains 14 residues. Trimming cost V 5 bases and J 7 bases; bases outside gene matches: 8. Germline V gene sequence: CDR1 KGHSH, CDR2 LQKENI. The CDR3 region has the DNA TGTGCCAGCTCAGACACCGGGACAGGGTTTGAAGCTTTCTTT. It translates to CASSDTGTGFEAFF.

The table lists this clone with a few counts. Here the CDR3 DNA reads TGTGCCAGCAGTTTCCTTTCTTCGGGGACGGAGGGCAATGAGCAGTTCTTC. Residues: CASSFLSSGTEGNEQFF. The genes are TRBV27 and TRBJ2-1; D might be TRBD2 (6 bases). Germline V gene sequence: CDR1 MNHEY, CDR2 SMNVEV (reference sequence). CDR3 size: 17 residues. Trimming cost V 3 bases and J 6 bases, with 21 bases left between them.

This clone has just a few counts. The chain uses TRBV7-4 and TRBJ2-4; TRBD2 matches at 8 bases. Trimming took 0 bases from V and 8 from J; bases not matched to a gene: 21. The germline V gene has CDR1 SGHVT and CDR2 SQSDAQ. This CDR3 is 20 amino acids long. The CDR3 protein is CASSLARQASGSSPEDIQYF. The CDR3 DNA sequence: TGTGCCAGCAGCTTAGCGCGGCAAGCTAGCGGGTCCTCCCCAGAGGACATTCAGTACTTC.

This chain links TRBV7-2 with TRBJ1-2, with a possible D match to TRBD1 (6 bases). The CDR3 totals 14 residues. The V end lost 5 bases, the J end lost 4 bases, and 14 bases lay between the germline ends. Germline V gene data show CDR1 as SGHTA and CDR2 as FQGNSA. The CDR3, as DNA: TGTGCCAGCAGCCCCCGACAGGCGAGCTATGGCTACACCTTC. Residues: CASSPRQASYGYTF.

The chain combines TRBV5-1 with TRBJ2-7; TRBD1 agrees at 9 bases. Losses at the gene ends were 3 bases for V and 6 bases for J; bases not matched to a gene: 7. Germline CDR1 is SGHRS and CDR2 is YFSETQ. This CDR3 comprises 14 residues. The DNA for the CDR3 is TGCGCCAGCAGCTCGACAGGGGGGGAAATCGAGCAGTACTTC. Its translation: CASSSTGGEIEQYF.